This T cell receptor (beta chain) was observed in a study of Ad26.COV2.S vaccination and SARS-CoV-2 variants. Study information: The study gave Ad26.COV2.S intramuscularly, once or twice 56 days apart.

J was trimmed by 9 bases and V by 2 bases; bases with no gene match: 8. Per the germline V gene, CDR1 is SGHAT and CDR2 is FQDESV (reference sequence). This CDR3 contains 15 residues. Treatment denoted: some 19 received Ad26.COV2.S at low or high dose, single or two shots; about 5 received placebo; per-sample allocation not given. Day 63 after the first vaccine or placebo injection was the time point for sampling. Libraries were prepared by immunoSEQ multiplex PCR; TCRdb keeps only in-frame clonotypes and omits some of them. The sample lists about 680,000 clones, 89% seen once, with about 1.5% in the top ten.

V gene TRBV11-1 combines with J gene TRBJ2-1, with 9 bases aligning to TRBD1. The starting material was peripheral blood, obtained in a trial of Ad26.COV2.S vaccine versus placebo. This TCR derives from a person between 18 and 59 years old who received the Ad26.COV2.S COVID-19 vaccine or a placebo. This chain's CDR3 is CASSLTSGQGFEQFF. CDR3 DNA: TGTGCCAGCAGCTTAACCTCGGGACAGGGTTTTGAGCAGTTCTTC.